Sequencing of this T cell receptor (beta chain) was carried out in a study of beta chain features in type 1 diabetes (dated by TCRdb to between 2017 and 2018). For context, the study as a whole: No differences in mean age, gender distribution, total cell number or subset yield were found between patients and healthy donors. A total of roughly 100 million sorted cells were examined across all samples, and RNA yield correlated strongly with the number of cells per subset. In the study, recently diagnosed type 1 diabetes patients and matched healthy donors were compared on the TCRB repertoires of their sorted circulating CD4+ T cell subsets. Regulatory and stem cell-like memory subsets were isolated from only 8 patients and about eight healthy donors, whereas naive and central memory subsets came from all 30 or so donors. Results and caveats for the whole study, not just this receptor: HLA sub-analyses involved small numbers of individuals, so any influence of HLA type on TCRB rearrangement remained unresolved. Shorter templates might have been favored by PCR, but patient and control samples were amplified and corrected together, so both groups would have been affected equally by any skew. Fewer insertions and more nucleotide deletions at VDJ recombination sites were observed in patients with type 1 diabetes, implying thymic rearrangement abnormalities. A moderate but significant shortening of TCRB CDR3 length was observed in type 1 diabetes patients in all four CD4+ subsets. Because cDNA was sequenced instead of genomic DNA, highly expressing activated cells could be over-represented, though the groups showed no difference in activation or CD3 levels. Naive, central memory and regulatory TCRB repertoires appeared to be more similar among patients than among healthy donors.

Worth noting for this clone: The target of this receptor is not known. Base qualities are not provided; no much larger clone lies one nucleotide away. The sample holds other DNA sequences that translate to the same CDR3.

The entire amount of isolated RNA was reverse transcribed using the High Capacity cDNA Reverse Transcription Kit, so the sequenced TCRB transcripts were expressed ones. Naive, central memory and regulatory T cell samples underwent deep immunoSEQ sequencing, averaging approximately 3.3 million total reads per sample. Sorted cells were lysed in RLT buffer and RNA was extracted with DNase-treated RNeasy Micro or Mini kits, depending on cell number. To prevent cross-contamination, each cell subset was processed individually, whereas patient and healthy donor samples were processed jointly. The immunoSEQ multiplex PCR was used to amplify TCRB sequences from cDNA, yielding 87-bp fragments that span the CDR3 region. The amplicons were sequenced using the Illumina HiSeq platform. Per the authors' processing: Synthetic template baselines were used to correct PCR bias computationally, reads within Hamming distance 2 were collapsed, and singletons that could not be merged were discarded. Reads were aligned to IMGT to assign V, D and J genes, CDR3 length, and insertions or deletions at six rearrangement sites. Within each subset, clonotype counts were normalized to sorted cell number, after which true diversity and Gini coefficients were computed with the tcR R package. Repertoire sharing was quantified using the overlap coefficient calculated on TCRB nucleotide sequences. Out-of-frame TCRB sequences from naive cells were analyzed to stand in for the pre-selection repertoire. What TCRdb holds here is the immuneACCESS table cut down to in-frame rearrangements. Part of the clones is not present; checked against another copy, under half of the missing clones reflect an unresolved V gene, and the others are unexplained. The DNA gave D and trimming, while V, J and clone size come from that table. Counted in this sample were 500,000 to 800,000 clones; over 10% of them appeared once. The ten largest clones capture 0.095% to 0.15% of the sample.

Cut back by 0 bases and 7 bases, the V and J ends lie 12 bases apart. The CDR1 and CDR2 encoded by the germline V gene (reference sequence) are GTSNPN and SVGIG. The CDR3, from cysteine to phenylalanine, totals 14 residues. Only CDR3 DNA is held: 42 bases, read in frame from base 1. Each donor gave one peripheral blood draw, averaging approximately 110 mL, which was collected into heparinised tubes. A BD FACSAria II was used to sort naive, central memory, regulatory and stem cell-like memory CD4+ T cells with a panel that included CD45RO, CCR7, CD25, CD127, CD95 and CD27. A purity above 98% was achieved for all sorted populations. PBMCs were separated immediately by Lymphoprep density gradient centrifugation and were stained directly, without being cultured. To minimize batch effects, samples were stained and sorted in pairs, one healthy donor with one patient per experiment.

This TCR came from a man aged 25-45 years with type 1 diabetes. The receptor chain draws on TRBV30 and TRBJ1-4; no D gene is confidently identified. The sample taken for sequencing was naive CD4+ T cells from blood. What the cell subset or site label conveys for this sample: true naive CD4+ T cells. The CDR3 amino acid sequence is: CAWSVGGIVEKLFF. The DNA reads as follows: TGTGCCTGGAGTGTAGGAGGGATAGTTGAAAAACTGTTTTTT.